This note documents a single T cell receptor (beta chain) sequence. These data are taken from a study of blood T cell repertoires in COVID-19. Sequenced by immunoSEQ multiplex PCR; TCRdb stores in-frame clones only, minus some. The sample records under 250,000 clones, about 84% being singletons. The V and J ends lost 6 bases and 6 bases respectively, with 15 bases between them. The germline V gene has CDR1 MNHEY and CDR2 SVGAGI. The CDR3 runs to 15 residues. Sequenced sample: peripheral blood. This TCR was sampled from a human donor in a cohort sampled during active COVID-19. J is TRBJ1-6 and V is TRBV6-5; TRBD1 might be the D (5 bases). The CDR3 DNA sequence: TGTGCCAGCAGGTCGTCAGGGAATATTAATTCACCCCTCCACTTT. The encoded protein is CASRSSGNINSPLHF.